This T cell receptor beta chain was sequenced during a study of blood T cell repertoires in COVID-19. Study information: Samples of COVID-19 (acute and convalescent) were obtained from the United States, Italy and Spain. PBMCs, B-cell-depleted T cells, or T cells provided the cDNA or gDNA that made up the material.

Original processing methods: Amplification of reference gene primers was used by the study to estimate nucleated cell counts. Method: immunoSEQ multiplex PCR; TCRdb's copy keeps in-frame clones and lacks some. V and J calls and clone size are given by that table; D and trimming were obtained from the DNA. The profile shows approximately 170,000 clones, 80% to 90% of them singletons. The germline CDR1 and CDR2 sequences are MGHDK and SYGVNS. V trimming: 6 bases; J trimming: 5 bases; junction bases outside the gene matches: 0. The CDR3 sequence is 12 residues long. The chain combines TRBV25-1 with TRBJ2-2; 7 bases are shared with TRBD2. The source is a woman older than 75 with acute or convalescent COVID-19. The specimen was peripheral blood. The CDR3 region has the DNA TGTGCCAGCAGGCGGGGGACCGGGGAGCTGTTTTTT. Translation: CASRRGTGELFF.